What follows are 18 T cell receptor beta chains derived from one specimen sequenced in a study of response to subunit inactivated influenza vaccine (dated by TCRdb to the late 2010s). Library preparation was by RT-PCR. Sequencing used an Illumina HiSeq 2500. TCRdb took the public reads, trimmed them with fastp at Q25, ran MiXCR for clone calling and kept in-frame beta chains. Each entry is one CDR3 protein sequence, shown with its most common DNA and genes. The sample records about 700,000 distinct CDR3 sequences, around 13% of which are singletons. 5.5% to 7% of the sample comes from the top ten. The source was PBMCs from blood, collected less than 15 days before vaccination. The receptors shown here come from a middle-aged man who received an inactivated influenza vaccine. Donor details come from another sample of the same person, matched by shared clones.

This clonotype has just a few counts. The rearrangement links TRBV2 to TRBJ2-2, with D unclear. CDR1 and CDR2 from the germline V gene are SNHLY and FYNNEI. With 1 base removed from V and 6 bases from J, the gap between germline ends came to 12 bases. The CDR3 totals 15 residues. In DNA, the CDR3 is TGTGCCAGCAGTGAAGTACCGAAAAAGGCCGGGGAGCTGTTTTTT. Translating it yields CASSEVPKKAGELFF.

The chain carries TRBV28 and TRBJ2-2; TRBD2 agrees at 13 bases. Looked up from germline, CDR1 is MDHEN and CDR2 is SYDVKM. V lost 2 bases and J lost 6; bases outside the gene matches: 9. The CDR3 is 18 residues long. CDR3 DNA: TGTGCCAGCAGTTTAACCGGACTAGCGGGAGCTCTCGCCGGGGAGCTGTTTTTT. It codes for CASSLTGLAGALAGELFF.

This chain joins TRBV10-3 and TRBJ2-1; 8 bases align to TRBD2. J was trimmed by 6 bases and V by 1 base; bases with no gene match: 5. The CDR3 length is 15 residues. The V gene's germline CDR1 is ENHRY and CDR2 SYGVKD. The CDR3 region has the DNA TGTGCCATCAGTGAGTATGGCGGGGGGTCCAATGAGCAGTTCTTC. Amino acid sequence: CAISEYGGGSNEQFF.

This clonotype was observed at least ten times. This sequence joins TRBV12-3 or TRBV12-4 and TRBJ2-1, with a weak D call TRBD1 (6 bases). Trimming cost V 5 bases and J 7 bases, with 12 bases left between them. The CDR3 is made up of 13 amino acids. CDR3 nucleotides: TGTGCCAGCAGTACCGGGACAAGAAATGAGCAGTTCTTC. Protein product: CASSTGTRNEQFF.

Notes on this clonotype: One junction end does not reproduce the germline sequence, and a read error may be involved. The rearrangement links TRBV25-1 to TRBJ2-5, with D perhaps TRBD2 (7 bases). The CDR3 runs 16 residues. Germline V gene sequence: CDR1 MGHDK, CDR2 SYGVNS. In DNA form, the CDR3 reads TGTGCCATCAGTGATTCGGGGAGGGGGTATGAGGAGACCCAGTACTTC. Translation gives CAISDSGRGYEETQYF.

This clonotype was counted between two and nine times. The gene calls are TRBV7-9 and TRBJ2-7; the D gene is possibly TRBD2 (5 bases). Germline CDR1 and CDR2: SEHNR and FQNEAQ (reference sequence). The CDR3 contains 13 residues. V lost 6 bases and J 2 bases, leaving 11 bases between the germline ends. The CDR3 protein is CASRKTGTYEQYF. As DNA, the CDR3 is TGTGCCAGCAGAAAAACGGGGACCTACGAGCAGTACTTC.

This clonotype was picked up a small number of times. This rearrangement joins TRBV20-1 to TRBJ2-7, with D possibly TRBD2 on 5 matching bases. The V end lost 0 bases, the J end lost 3 bases, and 9 bases lay between the germline ends. CDR1 is DFQATT, CDR2 SNEGSKA, per germline (reference sequence). The CDR3 extends over 13 amino acids. The CDR3 loop is CSARDSGSYEQYF. The CDR3 DNA follows: TGCAGTGCTAGAGACTCGGGAAGCTACGAGCAGTACTTC.

This sequence joins TRBV12-3 or TRBV12-4 and TRBJ1-6, with D unresolved. This CDR3 contains 13 residues. V lost 9 bases, J lost 7 bases, and 13 bases lay in between. CDR3 nucleotides: TGTGCCAGTATGACCGGATCGAATTCACCCCTCCACTTT. Translation gives CASMTGSNSPLHF.

The gene calls are TRBV28 and TRBJ2-2; D might be TRBD2 (7 bases). The CDR3 consists of 20 residues. The V end lost 5 bases, the J end lost 5 bases, and 30 bases lay between the germline ends. Germline CDR1 reads MDHEN; CDR2 reads SYDVKM. The CDR3 region is CASSRSPTARARGGTGELFF. The CDR3 DNA reads TGTGCCAGCAGTCGAAGTCCTACGGCCAGGGCCAGGGGAGGGACCGGGGAGCTGTTTTTT. Full variable domain (rest looked up from reference TRBV28 and TRBJ2-2): DVKVTQSSRYLVKRTGEKVFLECVQDMDHENMFWYRQDPGLGLRLIYFSYDVKMKEKGDIPEGYSVSREKKERFSLILESASTNQTSMYLCASSRSPTARARGGTGELFFGEGSRLTVL.

This clonotype was counted only a few times. The J gene is TRBJ2-7, the V gene TRBV6-1; 11 bases are shared with TRBD2. The germline V gene has CDR1 MNHNS and CDR2 SASEGT. The junction had 9 bases not matched to a gene; V was cut back by 6 bases and J by 5 bases. This CDR3 spans 15 amino acids. CDR3 nucleotides: TGTGCCAGCAGACCATTTAGCGGGGGGGTCCACGAGCAGTACTTC. It yields the protein CASRPFSGGVHEQYF.

The chain employs TRBV3-1 and TRBJ2-6, with TRBD1 matching over 10 bases. The CDR3 spans 16 residues. Germline trimming cut 4 bases from V and 1 base from J; bases unmatched to any gene: 1. Germline V gene sequence: CDR1 LGHDT, CDR2 YNNKEL (reference sequence). The CDR3 DNA sequence: TGTGCCAGCAGCCGGACAGGGGGGTCTGGGGCCAACGTCCTGACTTTC. Residues: CASSRTGGSGANVLTF.

The chain has TRBV29-1 and TRBJ2-7; 7 bases fit TRBD2. The CDR3 is made up of 13 amino acids. Per germline, CDR1 SQVTM and CDR2 ANQGSEA. Germline trimming cut 4 bases from V and 3 bases from J; bases unmatched to any gene: 6. The CDR3 region has the DNA TGCAGCGTTGTGGGAGGGATGAACTACGAGCAGTACTTC. Amino acids: CSVVGGMNYEQYF.

In this sample, this clonotype turned up many times. This rearrangement joins TRBV12-3 or TRBV12-4 to TRBJ2-7, with a weak D call TRBD1 (6 bases). The CDR3 is made up of 16 amino acids. Trimming removed 6 bases from V and 7 bases from J, with 25 bases in between. This chain's CDR3 is CASRLDRRFFQGEQYF. DNA for the CDR3: TGTGCCAGCAGGCTCGACAGGAGGTTTTTTCAGGGAGAGCAGTACTTC.

This clonotype was recorded a few times. This chain joins TRBV5-1 and TRBJ2-2; D perhaps matches TRBD2 (5 bases). The CDR3 has 15 amino acids. Trimming cost V 4 bases and J 5 bases, with 15 bases left between them. The germline CDR1 and CDR2 sequences are SGHRS and YFSETQ. The CDR3 sequence is CASSVGNSATGELFF. CDR3 bases: TGCGCCAGCAGCGTCGGGAACTCGGCGACCGGGGAGCTGTTTTTT.

The chain carries TRBV2 and TRBJ2-5; 7 nucleotides align to TRBD1. The junction had 4 bases not matched to a gene; V was cut back by 7 bases and J by 2 bases. The CDR3 contains 13 residues. CDR1 SNHLY and CDR2 FYNNEI come from the germline V gene. The CDR3 sequence is CASIGQAQETQYF. In nucleotides, the CDR3 is TGTGCCAGCATTGGACAGGCACAAGAGACCCAGTACTTC.

The chain is built from TRBV9 and TRBJ2-3; D is possibly TRBD1 or TRBD2 (6 bases each). Germline V lookup: CDR1 SGDLS, CDR2 YYNGEE. This CDR3 comprises 14 residues. Trimming pared 3 bases from V and 6 bases from J, leaving 14 bases between. CDR3 residues: CASSAYQGGDTQYF. The DNA for the CDR3 is TGTGCCAGCAGCGCTTACCAAGGGGGGGATACGCAGTATTTT.

This clonotype was picked up a small number of times. The gene calls are TRBV20-1 and TRBJ1-4; possibly TRBD1 for D (6 bases). Trimming shortened V by 3 bases and J by 5 bases, and 10 bases separated the two germline ends. Per the germline V gene, CDR1 is DFQATT and CDR2 is SNEGSKA (reference sequence). CDR3 length: 13 residues. DNA of the CDR3: TGCAGTGCTAGGTCGGGGGGCAATGAAAAACTGTTTTTT. Translating it yields CSARSGGNEKLFF.

The CDR3, as DNA: TGTGCCAGCAGTCTATATAGCGGGAGAGGACGGGCCGGGGAGCTGTTTTTT. Protein: CASSLYSGRGRAGELFF. The chain couples TRBV6-1 to TRBJ2-2; TRBD2 matches 9 bases. Germline values: CDR1 MNHNS, CDR2 SASEGT. V shed 5 bases and J 6 bases; nucleotides not matched to a gene: 13. This CDR3 contains 17 residues.